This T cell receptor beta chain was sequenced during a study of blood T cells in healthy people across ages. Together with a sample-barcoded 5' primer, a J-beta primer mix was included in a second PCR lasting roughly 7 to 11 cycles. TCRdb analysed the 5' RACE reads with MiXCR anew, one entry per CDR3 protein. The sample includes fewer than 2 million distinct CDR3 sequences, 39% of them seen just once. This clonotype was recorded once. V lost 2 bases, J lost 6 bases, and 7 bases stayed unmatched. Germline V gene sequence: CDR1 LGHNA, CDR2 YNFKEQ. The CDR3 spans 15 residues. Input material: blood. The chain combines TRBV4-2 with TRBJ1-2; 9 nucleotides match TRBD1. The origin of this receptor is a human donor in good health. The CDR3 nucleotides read TGTGCCAGCAGCCAATCGGACAGGGGAGGTGATGGCTACACCTTC. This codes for CASSQSDRGGDGYTF.